This is a list of T cell receptor beta chains from one sample in a study of T cell repertoires in cytomegalovirus infection. Their recognized antigens are unknown. TCRdb re-derived calls from the reads in MiXCR, one entry per CDR3 protein. The data contain around 900,000 distinct CDR3 sequences, approximately 32% of them seen just once; the ten biggest clones take up 13%. Sample: cultured CD8+ T cells from PBMCs, taken from culture after CMV antigen stimulation. Receptor source: a human donor in good health (CMV status not recorded). Some clones in this sample may be carry-over from other donors' samples. The CDR3 runs from the conserved cysteine through the conserved F or W. A D gene is named only where the DNA matches it firmly. Rows may omit the clone size; those that give it use once, few, many or a size class.

.	TRBV12-3/TRBV12-4	.	TRBJ1-1	TGTGCCAGCAACCCTCCGGGGTTCTCTGAAGCTTTCTTT	CASNPPGFSEAFF
.	TRBV9	TRBD2	TRBJ2-1	TGTGCCAGCAGCCCTCAGACTAGCGATGAGCAGTTCTTC	CASSPQTSDEQFF
.	TRBV29-1	.	TRBJ1-1	TGCAGCGTTGTGGATTTTGAAGCTTTCTTT	CSVVDFEAFF
.	TRBV29-1	.	TRBJ2-2	TGCAGCGTTGAACTCCCCAGGGGAAACACCGGGGAGCTGTTTTTT	CSVELPRGNTGELFF
.	TRBV10-3	.	TRBJ2-6	TGTGCCATCACCGGACAGAGCTCTGGGGCCAACGTCCTGACTTTC	CAITGQSSGANVLTF
.	TRBV5-1	TRBD1	TRBJ1-5	TGCGCCAGCAGCACGATCGGACAGGGGGGGAATCAGCCCCAGCATTTT	CASSTIGQGGNQPQHF
few	TRBV7-6	.	TRBJ2-1	TGTGCCAGCAGCTCTATAGGGGGGGCCGGCTACAATGAGCAGTTCTTC	CASSSIGGAGYNEQFF
.	TRBV6-1	TRBD2	TRBJ2-1	TGTGCCAGCAGTGAAGATGGGAGGGGATACAATGAGCAGTTCTTC	CASSEDGRGYNEQFF
many	TRBV6-1	TRBD2	TRBJ2-1	TGTGCCAGCAGTTTGGGGGGGGAACACAATGAGCAGTTCTTC	CASSLGGEHNEQFF
many	TRBV27	.	TRBJ1-1	TGTGCCAGCAGTTTATTAGGGGGGAACACTGAAGCTTTCTTT	CASSLLGGNTEAFF